This T cell receptor beta chain derives from a study of beta chain features in type 1 diabetes. The CDR3 length is 13 residues. V gave up 7 bases and J gave up 2 bases, with 11 bases separating them. Germline loops: CDR1 SNHLY, CDR2 FYNNEI. This clone came up a few times. As every portion of the isolated RNA was reverse transcribed, the sequencing read expressed TCRB transcripts. Sequenced by immunoSEQ multiplex PCR; TCRdb stores in-frame clones only, minus some. There are 130,000 to 150,000 clones in the sample; less than 9% occur only once, and more than 1.1% lies in the top ten. The TCR was taken from a woman younger than 45 in good health. This chain joins TRBV2 and TRBJ2-5, with TRBD2 as a possible D gene (6 bases). Input material: central memory CD4+ T cells from blood. The CDR3 region is CASTWGGQETQYF. CDR3 sequence (DNA): TGTGCCAGCACCTGGGGAGGACAAGAGACCCAGTACTTC.